This is a list of T cell receptor beta chains from one sample in a study of STAT5B mutations in CD4+ large granular lymphocyte leukemia. Clones were read by immunoSEQ multiplex PCR, and TCRdb kept only the in-frame ones, dropping some. The profile shows tens of thousands of clones, approximately 84% of them singletons. Sequenced: CD4+ T cells from blood buffy coats. The receptors were gathered from a human donor in good health. Both conserved end residues are part of each CDR3. D genes are given only for firm matches. Rows give clone size only sometimes, using once, few, many, or a class for an expanded clone.

J: TRBJ2-7
D: TRBD1
V: TRBV6-1
size: .
CDR3: CASSAGTGGYEQYF
DNA: TGTGCCAGCAGTGCCGGGACAGGGGGCTACGAGCAGTACTTC

J: TRBJ1-3
D: .
V: TRBV18
size: .
CDR3: CASSPSGGAENTIYF
DNA: TGTGCCAGCTCACCATCGGGAGGGGCGGAAAACACCATATATTTT

J: TRBJ2-7
D: .
V: TRBV10-1
size: .
CDR3: CASSEGPSGTYEQYF
DNA: TGCGCCAGCAGTGAGGGACCCTCGGGGACCTACGAGCAGTACTTC

J: TRBJ1-1
D: .
V: TRBV19
size: .
CDR3: CASKRQTNTEAFF
DNA: TGTGCCAGTAAAAGGCAGACGAACACTGAAGCTTTCTTT

J: TRBJ2-5
D: .
V: TRBV6-4
size: .
CDR3: CASSDPHVSRQETQYF
DNA: TGTGCCAGCAGTGACCCGCATGTTAGCCGTCAAGAGACCCAGTACTTC

J: TRBJ2-3
D: .
V: TRBV4-1
size: .
CDR3: CASSQYGTDTQYF
DNA: TGCGCCAGCAGCCAGTATGGCACAGATACGCAGTATTTT

J: TRBJ2-5
D: .
V: TRBV6-6
size: .
CDR3: CASSATLGRAQETQYF
DNA: TGTGCCAGCAGTGCCACCCTGGGGCGGGCACAAGAGACCCAGTACTTC

J: TRBJ1-1
D: .
V: TRBV7-2
size: .
CDR3: CASSTGQNTEAFF
DNA: TGTGCCAGCAGCACGGGACAGAACACTGAAGCTTTCTTT

J: TRBJ2-5
D: TRBD1
V: TRBV4-1
size: .
CDR3: CASSPGGPAGETQYF
DNA: TGCGCCAGCAGCCCAGGGGGACCAGCAGGGGAGACCCAGTACTTC

J: TRBJ2-1
D: TRBD2
V: TRBV7-3
size: .
CDR3: CASSRVVSGADNEQFF
DNA: TGTGCCAGCAGCCGGGTCGTGAGCGGGGCAGACAATGAGCAGTTCTTC

J: TRBJ1-3
D: .
V: TRBV7-9
size: .
CDR3: CASSFYQDSDGNTIYF
DNA: TGTGCCAGCAGCTTTTACCAGGACAGCGACGGAAACACCATATATTTT

J: TRBJ2-7
D: TRBD2
V: TRBV7-2
size: .
CDR3: CASSPSRPGGGSEQYF
DNA: TGTGCCAGCAGCCCTAGTCGGCCGGGCGGGGGTTCCGAGCAGTACTTC

J: TRBJ1-2
D: .
V: TRBV15
size: .
CDR3: CATSRPRGGYTF
DNA: TGTGCCACCAGCAGGCCTAGAGGGGGCTACACCTTC

J: TRBJ2-3
D: .
V: TRBV11-2
size: .
CDR3: CASSPGPSTDTQYF
DNA: TGTGCCAGCAGCCCGGGACCGTCCACAGATACGCAGTATTTT

J: TRBJ2-2
D: .
V: TRBV7-7
size: .
CDR3: CASSSDRPNTGELFF
DNA: TGTGCCAGCAGCTCGGACAGACCTAACACCGGGGAGCTGTTTTTT

J: TRBJ2-3
D: .
V: TRBV7-2
size: .
CDR3: CASSPNGGNTQYF
DNA: TGTGCCAGCAGCCCTAACGGGGGCAATACGCAGTATTTT

J: TRBJ2-5
D: TRBD1
V: TRBV10-1
size: .
CDR3: CASRPGTGVGGQETQYF
DNA: TGCGCCAGCAGGCCCGGGACAGGGGTAGGGGGCCAAGAGACCCAGTACTTC

J: TRBJ2-1
D: TRBD2
V: TRBV7-7
size: .
CDR3: CASSLAGGGNNEQFF
DNA: TGTGCCAGCAGCTTAGCGGGCGGGGGTAACAATGAGCAGTTCTTC

J: TRBJ1-2
D: .
V: TRBV19
size: .
CDR3: CASSIVAGVNYGYTF
DNA: TGTGCCAGTAGTATAGTGGCCGGGGTGAACTATGGCTACACCTTC

J: TRBJ1-2
D: .
V: TRBV27
size: .
CDR3: CASRSRDGNYGYTF
DNA: TGTGCCTCACGATCCCGGGACGGGAACTATGGCTACACCTTC

J: TRBJ2-7
D: .
V: TRBV23-1
size: .
CDR3: CASSQPTGRYEQYF
DNA: TGCGCCAGCAGTCAACCGACAGGGAGGTACGAGCAGTACTTC

J: TRBJ2-1
D: TRBD2
V: TRBV7-9
size: .
CDR3: CASSGRGEGLGGEQFF
DNA: TGTGCCAGCAGCGGGAGAGGGGAGGGCCTTGGGGGTGAGCAGTTCTTC

J: TRBJ1-5
D: .
V: TRBV2
size: .
CDR3: CASSLDSYSNQPQHF
DNA: TGTGCCAGCAGTCTGGACAGTTATAGCAATCAGCCCCAGCATTTT

J: TRBJ2-2
D: .
V: TRBV30
size: .
CDR3: CAWSTLDNGELFF
DNA: TGTGCCTGGAGTACCTTAGATAACGGGGAGCTGTTTTTT

J: TRBJ1-2
D: .
V: TRBV9
size: few
CDR3: CASSPQGRANGYTF
DNA: TGTGCCAGCAGCCCCCAGGGACGCGCCAATGGCTACACCTTC

J: TRBJ2-1
D: .
V: TRBV5-1
size: .
CDR3: CASSAQYNEQFF
DNA: TGCGCCAGCAGTGCACAGTACAATGAGCAGTTCTTC

J: TRBJ1-5
D: .
V: TRBV6-1
size: .
CDR3: CASGGDFQRPQHF
DNA: TGTGCCAGCGGAGGAGACTTCCAGAGGCCCCAGCATTTT

J: TRBJ2-5
D: .
V: TRBV6-6
size: .
CDR3: CASSGPSETQYF
DNA: TGTGCCAGCAGCGGGCCTTCGGAGACCCAGTACTTC

J: TRBJ1-1
D: .
V: TRBV4-2
size: .
CDR3: CASSPLFFTEAFF
DNA: TGTGCCAGCAGCCCTCTGTTTTTCACTGAAGCTTTCTTT

J: TRBJ1-2
D: .
V: TRBV2
size: few
CDR3: CASSADQGPYGYTF
DNA: TGTGCCAGCAGTGCAGATCAGGGCCCATATGGCTACACCTTC

J: TRBJ2-1
D: .
V: TRBV28
size: .
CDR3: CASSAANPVGEQFF
DNA: TGTGCCAGCAGCGCAGCCAACCCGGTGGGTGAGCAGTTCTTC

J: TRBJ2-3
D: .
V: TRBV6-6
size: .
CDR3: CASTPLEDTQYF
DNA: TGTGCCAGCACCCCCTTGGAAGATACGCAGTATTTT

J: TRBJ1-1
D: .
V: TRBV7-2
size: .
CDR3: CASSRGWGANTEAFF
DNA: TGTGCCAGCAGCCGCGGTTGGGGGGCGAACACTGAAGCTTTCTTT

J: TRBJ1-5
D: .
V: TRBV18
size: .
CDR3: CASSPREAEGQPQHF
DNA: TGTGCCAGCTCTCCCCGCGAGGCCGAGGGACAGCCCCAGCATTTT

J: TRBJ2-2
D: .
V: TRBV6-5
size: .
CDR3: CASSYRVRGTGELFF
DNA: TGTGCCAGCAGTTACCGAGTTCGGGGGACCGGGGAGCTGTTTTTT

J: TRBJ2-2
D: TRBD1
V: TRBV4-1
size: .
CDR3: CASSQRGTELTGELFF
DNA: TGCGCCAGCAGCCAGCGTGGGACAGAGTTAACCGGGGAGCTGTTTTTT